These 4 T cell receptor beta chains were sequenced from one sample in a study of T-cell reconstitution after alpha-beta-depleted transplantation in children. Unique molecular identifiers tagged the TCRbeta library. TCRdb re-analysed the PCR reads in MiXCR, keeping a single row per CDR3 protein. The sample lists about 270,000 distinct CDR3 sequences, roughly 9.5% occurring once. The starting material was PBMCs from the stem cell graft donor, obtained from the stem cell graft. The receptors were sampled from a human donor who donated a stem cell graft to a child with SCID.

In its sample, this clonotype was seen many times. The rearrangement uses TRBV3-1 and TRBJ1-1; D might be TRBD1 (5 bases). Trimming left V 4 bases short and J 8 bases short, with 11 bases between. This CDR3 has 12 amino acids. Germline loops: CDR1 LGHDT, CDR2 YNNKEL (reference sequence). The CDR3 protein is CASSPGRVEAFF. As DNA, the CDR3 is TGTGCCAGCAGCCCGGGACGGGTAGAAGCTTTCTTT.

This clonotype occurred many times. This chain uses TRBV5-1 with TRBJ1-6; D possibly corresponds to TRBD1 (6 bases). The germline gives CDR1 SGHRS, CDR2 YFSETQ. V lost 0 bases to trimming and J lost 7 bases, with 8 bases between them. CDR3 length: 14 residues. The CDR3 DNA sequence: TGCGCCAGCAGCTTGGACAGGGCCAATTCACCCCTCCACTTT. Protein sequence: CASSLDRANSPLHF.

This clonotype was observed a few times. The chain uses TRBV5-1 and TRBJ2-3, with TRBD2 as a possible D gene (6 bases). CDR3 length equals 12 residues. The germline gives CDR1 SGHRS, CDR2 YFSETQ. The V gene lost 4 bases and the J gene lost 5 bases, with 8 bases spanning the gap. The CDR3 reads CASSPGVDTQYF. The DNA of the CDR3 is TGCGCCAGCAGCCCGGGGGTAGATACGCAGTATTTT.

This clonotype was seen ten or more times. The rearrangement uses TRBV12-3 or TRBV12-4 and TRBJ2-3; D gene ambiguous. The ends were cut back, 6 bases at V and 2 bases at J, with 15 bases in the middle. CDR3 size: 15 residues. The CDR3 region is CASSNPWAFTDTQYF. The DNA of the CDR3 is TGTGCCAGCAGCAACCCTTGGGCGTTCACAGATACGCAGTATTTT.